A selection of T cell receptor beta chains follows, all from one sample in a study of blood T cell repertoires in COVID-19. Assay: immunoSEQ multiplex PCR; the TCRdb copy retains only in-frame clones and omits some. The sample has 140,000 to 150,000 clones; roughly 84% are singletons. Sequencing used peripheral blood. Receptors originate from a human donor in a cohort sampled during active COVID-19. Both conserved end residues are part of each CDR3. The D gene is left open where the match is weak. The size entry is marked missing in some rows and otherwise reads once, few, many or a size class.

D gene: TRBD1
V gene: TRBV28
J gene: TRBJ1-5
clone size: .
CDR3 protein: CASRQGQGAYQPQHF
CDR3 DNA: TGTGCCAGCAGGCAGGGACAGGGGGCTTATCAGCCCCAGCATTTT

D gene: TRBD2
V gene: TRBV28
J gene: TRBJ2-4
clone size: .
CDR3 protein: CASSSTSGGYIQYF
CDR3 DNA: TGTGCCAGCAGTTCGACTAGCGGGGGATACATTCAGTACTTC

D gene: .
V gene: TRBV28
J gene: TRBJ1-2
clone size: .
CDR3 protein: CASIKGTGSRGYTF
CDR3 DNA: TGTGCCAGCATTAAGGGGACTGGCTCGAGAGGCTACACCTTC

D gene: TRBD1
V gene: TRBV27
J gene: TRBJ2-2
clone size: .
CDR3 protein: CASSRDRGLNTGELFF
CDR3 DNA: TGTGCCAGCAGCCGGGACAGGGGGCTGAACACCGGGGAGCTGTTTTTT

D gene: .
V gene: TRBV7-8
J gene: TRBJ2-1
clone size: .
CDR3 protein: CASSPGGVNEQFF
CDR3 DNA: TGTGCCAGCAGCCCAGGAGGGGTCAATGAGCAGTTCTTC

D gene: .
V gene: TRBV14
J gene: TRBJ1-2
clone size: .
CDR3 protein: CASSPTGQGMNGYTF
CDR3 DNA: TGTGCCAGCAGCCCAACCGGCCAGGGGATGAATGGCTACACCTTC

D gene: TRBD1
V gene: TRBV12-3/TRBV12-4
J gene: TRBJ2-7
clone size: few
CDR3 protein: CASSKGQAKEQYF
CDR3 DNA: TGTGCCAGCAGTAAAGGACAGGCCAAGGAGCAGTACTTC

D gene: TRBD2
V gene: TRBV19
J gene: TRBJ2-5
clone size: .
CDR3 protein: CASSMTSAETQYF
CDR3 DNA: TGTGCCAGTAGTATGACTAGCGCGGAGACCCAGTACTTC

D gene: TRBD2
V gene: TRBV5-4
J gene: TRBJ2-7
clone size: .
CDR3 protein: CASTTGGGRASSYEQYF
CDR3 DNA: TGTGCCAGCACCACGGGGGGGGGCAGGGCGAGCTCCTACGAGCAGTACTTC

D gene: .
V gene: TRBV19
J gene: TRBJ2-3
clone size: .
CDR3 protein: CASSLGQYTDTQYF
CDR3 DNA: TGTGCCAGTAGTCTTGGACAGTACACAGATACGCAGTATTTT

D gene: TRBD2
V gene: TRBV30
J gene: TRBJ2-1
clone size: .
CDR3 protein: CAHSSGGVYNEQFF
CDR3 DNA: TGTGCCCACTCTAGCGGGGGGGTCTACAATGAGCAGTTCTTC

D gene: .
V gene: TRBV4-3
J gene: TRBJ1-1
clone size: .
CDR3 protein: CASSQASWGGRDTEAFF
CDR3 DNA: TGCGCCAGCAGCCAAGCATCGTGGGGCGGGAGGGACACTGAAGCTTTCTTT

D gene: TRBD1
V gene: TRBV2
J gene: TRBJ1-2
clone size: once
CDR3 protein: CASRQGIFYGYTF
CDR3 DNA: TGTGCCAGCAGACAGGGGATTTTCTATGGCTACACCTTC

D gene: TRBD1
V gene: TRBV11-2
J gene: TRBJ1-2
clone size: once
CDR3 protein: CASTKGAGGYTF
CDR3 DNA: TGTGCCAGCACCAAGGGGGCGGGGGGCTACACCTTC

D gene: TRBD1
V gene: TRBV18
J gene: TRBJ1-2
clone size: few
CDR3 protein: CASSPRTGADGYTF
CDR3 DNA: TGTGCCAGCTCACCCCGGACAGGGGCGGATGGCTACACCTTC

D gene: .
V gene: TRBV7-2
J gene: TRBJ1-3
clone size: .
CDR3 protein: CASSLEAQGHGNTIYF
CDR3 DNA: TGTGCCAGCAGCTTAGAGGCTCAGGGACATGGAAACACCATATATTTT

D gene: .
V gene: TRBV30
J gene: TRBJ2-5
clone size: .
CDR3 protein: CACRPDRQETQYF
CDR3 DNA: TGTGCCTGCCGACCGGACAGACAAGAGACCCAGTACTTC

D gene: .
V gene: TRBV2
J gene: TRBJ1-2
clone size: .
CDR3 protein: CASRRPGNNYGYTF
CDR3 DNA: TGTGCCAGCCGACGTCCGGGGAATAACTATGGCTACACCTTC

D gene: TRBD1
V gene: TRBV12-3/TRBV12-4
J gene: TRBJ1-2
clone size: .
CDR3 protein: CASTMGTGDGYTF
CDR3 DNA: TGTGCCAGCACCATGGGGACAGGGGATGGCTACACCTTC

D gene: .
V gene: TRBV28
J gene: TRBJ2-1
clone size: .
CDR3 protein: CASSFEGEQFF
CDR3 DNA: TGTGCCAGCAGTTTCGAGGGTGAGCAGTTCTTC

D gene: .
V gene: TRBV5-1
J gene: TRBJ1-1
clone size: .
CDR3 protein: CASSSDSFNTEAFF
CDR3 DNA: TGCGCCAGCAGTTCGGACAGTTTTAACACTGAAGCTTTCTTT

D gene: .
V gene: TRBV10-2
J gene: TRBJ2-5
clone size: .
CDR3 protein: CASSEQKETQYF
CDR3 DNA: TGCGCCAGCAGTGAGCAAAAAGAGACCCAGTACTTC

D gene: .
V gene: TRBV5-1
J gene: TRBJ2-3
clone size: .
CDR3 protein: CASSLELADTQYF
CDR3 DNA: TGCGCCAGCAGCTTGGAACTAGCAGATACGCAGTATTTT

D gene: TRBD1
V gene: TRBV7-9
J gene: TRBJ1-1
clone size: .
CDR3 protein: CASRQGEVEAFF
CDR3 DNA: TGTGCCAGCAGACAGGGGGAGGTTGAAGCTTTCTTT

D gene: TRBD1
V gene: TRBV5-4
J gene: TRBJ1-2
clone size: .
CDR3 protein: CASTRTGRRGYTF
CDR3 DNA: TGTGCCAGCACCCGGACAGGGAGACGCGGCTACACCTTC

D gene: TRBD1
V gene: TRBV7-2
J gene: TRBJ2-3
clone size: .
CDR3 protein: CASSLSGQGTDTQYF
CDR3 DNA: TGTGCCAGCAGCTTATCGGGACAGGGCACAGATACGCAGTATTTT

D gene: TRBD2
V gene: TRBV7-6
J gene: TRBJ2-2
clone size: .
CDR3 protein: CASSPPAGGHTGELFF
CDR3 DNA: TGTGCCAGCAGCCCCCCAGCGGGGGGGCACACCGGGGAGCTGTTTTTT

D gene: .
V gene: TRBV2
J gene: TRBJ1-1
clone size: .
CDR3 protein: CASTGGGHRNTEAFF
CDR3 DNA: TGTGCCAGTACCGGAGGTGGGCACCGCAACACTGAAGCTTTCTTT

D gene: .
V gene: TRBV28
J gene: TRBJ2-7
clone size: .
CDR3 protein: CASTSPPRPAYEQYF
CDR3 DNA: TGTGCCAGCACTTCCCCCCCCCGTCCTGCCTACGAGCAGTACTTC

D gene: .
V gene: TRBV6-5
J gene: TRBJ2-1
clone size: .
CDR3 protein: CASSYWGEDEQFF
CDR3 DNA: TGTGCCAGCAGTTACTGGGGGGAAGATGAGCAGTTCTTC

D gene: .
V gene: TRBV29-1
J gene: TRBJ2-2
clone size: .
CDR3 protein: CSLETANTGELFF
CDR3 DNA: TGCAGCTTAGAGACAGCGAACACCGGGGAGCTGTTTTTT

D gene: .
V gene: TRBV12-3/TRBV12-4
J gene: TRBJ2-3
clone size: .
CDR3 protein: CASSFHPPDTQYF
CDR3 DNA: TGTGCCAGCAGTTTCCATCCCCCAGATACGCAGTATTTT

D gene: .
V gene: TRBV2
J gene: TRBJ2-1
clone size: .
CDR3 protein: CASSPLTAEQFF
CDR3 DNA: TGTGCCAGCAGTCCCTTAACAGCTGAGCAGTTCTTC

D gene: .
V gene: TRBV2
J gene: TRBJ1-1
clone size: .
CDR3 protein: CASSPMTGENTEAFF
CDR3 DNA: TGTGCCAGCAGTCCAATGACAGGCGAGAACACTGAAGCTTTCTTT

D gene: TRBD2
V gene: TRBV4-2
J gene: TRBJ2-7
clone size: .
CDR3 protein: CASSQESGADEQYF
CDR3 DNA: TGTGCCAGCAGCCAAGAAAGCGGGGCGGACGAGCAGTACTTC

D gene: TRBD1
V gene: TRBV3-1/TRBV3-2
J gene: TRBJ1-2
clone size: .
CDR3 protein: CASSQTQGQGMRGYTF
CDR3 DNA: TGTGCCAGCAGCCAGACCCAGGGACAGGGGATGAGAGGCTACACCTTC

D gene: TRBD1
V gene: TRBV27
J gene: TRBJ2-3
clone size: .
CDR3 protein: CASSSLTGGGTDTQYF
CDR3 DNA: TGTGCCAGCAGCTCCCTGACAGGGGGAGGAACAGATACGCAGTATTTT

D gene: TRBD1
V gene: TRBV30
J gene: TRBJ1-1
clone size: .
CDR3 protein: CAWTSFGTVNTEAFF
CDR3 DNA: TGTGCCTGGACCTCCTTCGGGACAGTGAACACTGAAGCTTTCTTT

D gene: .
V gene: TRBV6-5
J gene: TRBJ2-7
clone size: .
CDR3 protein: CASSWGPQSREQYF
CDR3 DNA: TGTGCCAGCAGTTGGGGGCCTCAGTCACGCGAGCAGTACTTC

D gene: .
V gene: TRBV4-2
J gene: TRBJ2-7
clone size: .
CDR3 protein: CASSQGPSYEQYF
CDR3 DNA: TGTGCCAGCAGCCAAGGGCCCAGCTACGAGCAGTACTTC

D gene: .
V gene: TRBV6-5
J gene: TRBJ1-1
clone size: .
CDR3 protein: CASSYKLNTEAFF
CDR3 DNA: TGTGCCAGCAGTTATAAGCTGAACACTGAAGCTTTCTTT

D gene: .
V gene: TRBV27
J gene: TRBJ1-3
clone size: .
CDR3 protein: CASSLRGSGNTIYF
CDR3 DNA: TGTGCCAGCAGTTTACGGGGATCTGGAAACACCATATATTTT

D gene: .
V gene: TRBV30
J gene: TRBJ1-2
clone size: .
CDR3 protein: CAWSTGQANYGYTF
CDR3 DNA: TGTGCCTGGAGTACAGGACAAGCTAACTATGGCTACACCTTC

D gene: .
V gene: TRBV6-2/TRBV6-3
J gene: TRBJ2-3
clone size: .
CDR3 protein: CASSPRVADTQYF
CDR3 DNA: TGTGCCAGCAGTCCCAGGGTCGCAGATACGCAGTATTTT

D gene: .
V gene: TRBV29-1
J gene: TRBJ1-2
clone size: .
CDR3 protein: CSPAELNYGYTF
CDR3 DNA: TGCAGCCCTGCGGAGCTTAACTATGGCTACACCTTC

D gene: .
V gene: TRBV27
J gene: TRBJ1-5
clone size: once
CDR3 protein: CASSGGQTLNQPQHF
CDR3 DNA: TGTGCCAGCAGCGGTGGGCAGACCCTCAATCAGCCCCAGCATTTT

D gene: .
V gene: TRBV19
J gene: TRBJ1-1
clone size: .
CDR3 protein: CASSIDRLREAFF
CDR3 DNA: TGTGCCAGTAGTATAGATCGCCTACGTGAAGCTTTCTTT

D gene: .
V gene: TRBV9
J gene: TRBJ1-4
clone size: .
CDR3 protein: CASSASREWEKLFF
CDR3 DNA: TGTGCCAGCAGCGCTTCCCGGGAATGGGAAAAACTGTTTTTT

D gene: TRBD1
V gene: TRBV10-3
J gene: TRBJ2-3
clone size: .
CDR3 protein: CAISETGTENTDTQYF
CDR3 DNA: TGTGCCATCAGTGAGACCGGGACAGAAAACACAGATACGCAGTATTTT

D gene: TRBD1
V gene: TRBV9
J gene: TRBJ1-1
clone size: .
CDR3 protein: CASSVNRGTEAFF
CDR3 DNA: TGTGCCAGCAGCGTAAACAGGGGCACTGAAGCTTTCTTT

D gene: TRBD2
V gene: TRBV18
J gene: TRBJ2-1
clone size: .
CDR3 protein: CASSLGTSGGYNEQFF
CDR3 DNA: TGTGCCAGCTCACTCGGGACTAGCGGGGGTTACAATGAGCAGTTCTTC

D gene: .
V gene: TRBV11-2
J gene: TRBJ1-4
clone size: .
CDR3 protein: CASSLGDSTNEKLFF
CDR3 DNA: TGTGCCAGCAGCTTAGGAGACTCAACTAATGAAAAACTGTTTTTT

D gene: TRBD2
V gene: TRBV19
J gene: TRBJ2-3
clone size: .
CDR3 protein: CASRKRGGQTDTQYF
CDR3 DNA: TGTGCCAGTAGGAAGCGGGGGGGCCAAACAGATACGCAGTATTTT

D gene: .
V gene: TRBV4-3
J gene: TRBJ2-1
clone size: .
CDR3 protein: CASSQDPTGGPLGEQFF
CDR3 DNA: TGCGCCAGCAGCCAAGATCCCACGGGGGGCCCCCTCGGGGAGCAGTTCTTC

D gene: .
V gene: TRBV2
J gene: TRBJ2-6
clone size: .
CDR3 protein: CASRKDSSGANVLTF
CDR3 DNA: TGTGCCAGCAGGAAGGACTCGTCTGGGGCCAACGTCCTGACTTTC